These T cell receptor beta chains were read from a single sample in a study of T cell responses to AZD1222 COVID-19 vaccine. This table comes from immunoSEQ multiplex PCR, and its TCRdb copy is limited to in-frame clones, with some not included. The table has 95,000 to 150,000 clones, around 92% seen once; the top ten hold about 4.5%. The sample here was peripheral blood, taken on day 0 of AZD1222 vaccination. The receptors were gathered from an adult in good health. CDR3s include the opening cysteine and the closing phenylalanine or tryptophan. The order of the fields is V gene, J gene, CDR3 protein.

V: TRBV12-3/TRBV12-4; J: TRBJ1-5; CDR3: CASSPLGDSAQHF
V: TRBV3-1/TRBV3-2; J: TRBJ1-5; CDR3: CASSRNQGLGSPQHF
V: TRBV11-2; J: TRBJ2-2; CDR3: CASSQGRLASGGTGELFF
V: TRBV11-2; J: TRBJ2-2; CDR3: CASSLRAAGSGELFF
V: TRBV18; J: TRBJ1-1; CDR3: CASSQGDHAYTEAFF
V: TRBV5-1; J: TRBJ1-4; CDR3: CASMNGDFNEKLFF
V: TRBV4-1; J: TRBJ2-1; CDR3: CASSQGRDFDEQFF
V: TRBV7-6; J: TRBJ1-5; CDR3: CASSQDRGDQPQHF
V: TRBV30; J: TRBJ2-2; CDR3: CAWSIQGAGELFF
V: TRBV3-1/TRBV3-2; J: TRBJ2-2; CDR3: CASSTVGTNTGELFF
V: TRBV28; J: TRBJ2-7; CDR3: CASRKAQDSYEQYF
V: TRBV24-1; J: TRBJ1-3; CDR3: CATSDSDTIYF
V: TRBV5-1; J: TRBJ2-1; CDR3: CASSNDGLAGGLGNEQFF
V: TRBV6-5; J: TRBJ1-2; CDR3: CASSYSGTANYGYTF
V: TRBV15; J: TRBJ2-6; CDR3: CATSRDWSTTGANVLTF
V: TRBV7-6; J: TRBJ1-4; CDR3: CASSSRTGGNEKLFF
V: TRBV11-2; J: TRBJ2-3; CDR3: CASSTTPDTQYF
V: TRBV6-2/TRBV6-3; J: TRBJ2-5; CDR3: CASSPGEPGSPEGYF
V: TRBV5-1; J: TRBJ2-6; CDR3: CASSWGKNSGANVLTF
V: TRBV5-6; J: TRBJ2-2; CDR3: CASSLNGELFF
V: TRBV3-1/TRBV3-2; J: TRBJ1-3; CDR3: CASSQEYDGNTIYF
V: TRBV27; J: TRBJ1-3; CDR3: CASSRQSGGAGNTIYF
V: TRBV2; J: TRBJ2-7; CDR3: CASKPRDRGPHEQYF
V: TRBV27; J: TRBJ2-3; CDR3: CASSFPTQYF
V: TRBV27; J: TRBJ2-3; CDR3: CASSEKGVGTDTQYF
V: TRBV7-8; J: TRBJ2-3; CDR3: CASSLGSTDTQYF
V: TRBV2; J: TRBJ1-4; CDR3: CASKRGEGEKLFF
V: TRBV19; J: TRBJ2-1; CDR3: CASSIVPRQGLHNEQFF
V: TRBV7-8; J: TRBJ1-6; CDR3: CASSLQGHNSPLHF
V: TRBV28; J: TRBJ2-7; CDR3: CASSFVGQTYEQYF
V: TRBV6-1; J: TRBJ1-4; CDR3: CASSEGLQGAREKLFF
V: TRBV18; J: TRBJ2-5; CDR3: CASSWEKGETQYF
V: TRBV6-2/TRBV6-3; J: TRBJ1-3; CDR3: CASSTRQGSAGNTIYF
V: TRBV7-9; J: TRBJ1-3; CDR3: CASSVTGTGNTIYF
V: TRBV2; J: TRBJ1-1; CDR3: CASKGGGGTEAFF
V: TRBV28; J: TRBJ1-1; CDR3: CASSSQGASTEAFF
V: TRBV30; J: TRBJ2-1; CDR3: CAWRLAASKNEQFF
V: TRBV5-4; J: TRBJ1-5; CDR3: CASSLGGSGNQPQHF
V: TRBV12-3/TRBV12-4; J: TRBJ2-3; CDR3: CASSWSTDTRYF
V: TRBV5-5; J: TRBJ2-2; CDR3: CASSFIGGPGELFF
V: TRBV27; J: TRBJ2-7; CDR3: CASSLSSGQGASYEQYF
V: TRBV28; J: TRBJ1-1; CDR3: CASSLADSKAFF